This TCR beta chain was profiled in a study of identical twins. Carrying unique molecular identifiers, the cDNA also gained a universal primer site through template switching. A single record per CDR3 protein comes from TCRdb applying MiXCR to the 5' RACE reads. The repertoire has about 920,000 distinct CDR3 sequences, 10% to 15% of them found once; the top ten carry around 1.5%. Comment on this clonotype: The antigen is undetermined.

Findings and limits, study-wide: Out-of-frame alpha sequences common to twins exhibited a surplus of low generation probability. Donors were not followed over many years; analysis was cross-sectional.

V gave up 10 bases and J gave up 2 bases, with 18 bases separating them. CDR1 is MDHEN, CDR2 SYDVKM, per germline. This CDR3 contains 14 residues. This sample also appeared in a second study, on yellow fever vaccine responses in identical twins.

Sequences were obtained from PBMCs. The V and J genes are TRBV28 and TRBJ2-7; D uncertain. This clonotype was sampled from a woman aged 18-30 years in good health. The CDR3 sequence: CATTSRTVPYEQYF. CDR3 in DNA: TGTGCCACCACGTCCCGGACGGTCCCCTACGAGCAGTACTTC.